Below, 31 T cell receptor beta chains from the same sample are listed, as sequenced in a study of T-cell memory formation after mild COVID-19. TCRdb analysed the 5' RACE reads with MiXCR anew, one entry per CDR3 protein. The repertoire holds 150,000 to 200,000 distinct CDR3 sequences, 15% to 20% seen once, with approximately 2% in the top ten. The material sequenced was PBMCs or a T cell subset sorted from them (not recorded which). The source is an adult woman who had mild COVID-19 (a few samples of this study predate the infection). Cell type and time point are not known.

The J gene is TRBJ2-1, the V gene TRBV12-3 or TRBV12-4, with D unclear. CDR3 size: 15 residues. Trimming shortened V by 1 base and J by 5 bases, and 12 bases separated the two germline ends. The CDR3 protein is CASSLGSEANNEQFF. CDR3 DNA sequence: TGTGCCAGCAGTTTAGGGAGTGAGGCCAACAATGAGCAGTTCTTC.

The chain links TRBV20-1 to TRBJ1-1; weak D call: TRBD1 (5 bases). The CDR3 loop spans 14 amino acids. Trimming stripped 2 bases from V and 3 bases from J, with 13 bases between. CDR1 and CDR2 from the germline V gene are DFQATT and SNEGSKA (reference sequence). The CDR3 DNA is TGCAGTGCTAGACCCTCGGTAGGGGACACTGAAGCTTTCTTT. Its translation: CSARPSVGDTEAFF.

Only one count was recorded for this clonotype. The CDR3 end shows no conserved phenylalanine or tryptophan, and so a read error is likely. The V call is TRBV7-6, the J call TRBJ1-3; no clear D gene. V was pared by 5 bases and J by 2 bases, with 10 bases between. The CDR3 extends over 14 amino acids. CDR1 and CDR2 (germline): SGHVS, FNYEAQ. The CDR3, as DNA: TGTGCCAGCAGCCCAGGAAGAACTGGAAACACCATATATATT. This gives the protein CASSPGRTGNTIYI.

This clonotype was counted between two and nine times. V usage is TRBV29-1 and J usage is TRBJ2-3; possibly TRBD2 for D (5 bases). V was trimmed by 5 bases and J by 8 bases, leaving 8 bases between them. The CDR3 sequence is 10 residues long. The germline gives CDR1 SQVTM, CDR2 ANQGSEA. The CDR3 protein is CSVRDTTQYF. CDR3 coding DNA: TGCAGCGTTCGGGATACTACGCAGTATTTT.

CDR3 protein: CASSRDSSGANVLTF. CDR3 coding DNA: TGTGCCAGCAGTAGAGATAGCTCTGGGGCCAACGTCCTGACTTTC. The rearrangement uses TRBV6-4 and TRBJ2-6; D remains ambiguous. This CDR3 contains 15 residues. Per the germline V gene, CDR1 is MRHNA and CDR2 is SNTAGT. The ends were cut back, 5 bases at V and 0 bases at J, with 8 bases in the middle.

This clonotype came up a few times. The chain recombines TRBV5-4 with TRBJ2-3; D is perhaps TRBD1 (6 bases). The CDR3 has 13 residues. The V gene lost 4 bases and the J gene lost 4 bases, with 10 bases spanning the gap. Per the germline V gene, CDR1 is SGHNT and CDR2 is YYREEE (reference sequence). CDR3 nucleotides: TGTGCCAGCAGCGAGGCAGGGGCAGATACGCAGTATTTT. Protein sequence: CASSEAGADTQYF.

The rearrangement joins TRBV11-3 to TRBJ1-1; 10 bases fit TRBD1. CDR1 is SGHNT and CDR2 is YENEEA in the germline V gene. The V and J ends lost 1 base and 4 bases, in that order; junction bases with no gene match: 3. This CDR3 region has 15 residues. CDR3 residues: CASSLGGTGATEAFF. The DNA for the CDR3 is TGTGCCAGCAGCTTAGGTGGGACAGGGGCCACTGAAGCTTTCTTT.

This clonotype was seen only a few times. This chain joins TRBV5-1 and TRBJ2-3, with D tentatively TRBD2 (5 bases). V lost 2 bases and J lost 2, with 12 bases in between. The CDR3 sequence is 15 residues long. Germline V gene sequence: CDR1 SGHRS, CDR2 YFSETQ. The chain's CDR3 is CASSFLAGLTDTQYF. CDR3 sequence (DNA): TGCGCCAGCAGCTTTCTCGCGGGTCTCACAGATACGCAGTATTTT. Combining the CDR3 with reference TRBV5-1 and TRBJ2-3 gives the whole variable domain KAGVTQTPRYLIKTRGQQVTLSCSPISGHRSVSWYQQTPGQGLQFLFEYFSETQRNKGNFPGRFSGRQFSNSRSEMNVSTLELGDSALYLCASSFLAGLTDTQYFGPGTRLTVL.

The rearrangement uses TRBV18 and TRBJ2-7; D may be TRBD2 (5 bases). Trimming pared 2 bases from V and 6 bases from J, leaving 14 bases between. CDR3 length: 14 amino acids. Germline-derived CDR1 and CDR2 are KGHSH and LQKENI. The CDR3 region is CASSPNDMAGEQYF. DNA for the CDR3: TGTGCCAGCTCACCAAACGACATGGCGGGCGAGCAGTACTTC.

The chain has TRBV5-1 and TRBJ2-5, with D perhaps TRBD1 (6 bases). Germline loops: CDR1 SGHRS, CDR2 YFSETQ. Trimming pared 0 bases from V and 5 bases from J, leaving 17 bases between. This CDR3 comprises 16 residues. CDR3 sequence: CASSLVTGNARETQYF. In nucleotides, the CDR3 is TGCGCCAGCAGCTTGGTGACAGGAAACGCGCGGGAGACCCAGTACTTC.

V gene TRBV28 combines with J gene TRBJ2-7; no firm D call. Germline V gene sequence: CDR1 MDHEN, CDR2 SYDVKM. Trimming took off 4 bases at V and 12 bases at J, with 25 bases between the two ends. The CDR3 contains 15 residues. The CDR3 region has the DNA TGTGCCAGCAGTTCCCCCTCCACTGATCTACGAGTTGCGTACTTC. This translates into CASSSPSTDLRVAYF.

V gene TRBV7-6 combines with J gene TRBJ1-5; D gene uncertain. V was cut by 5 bases and J by 5 bases, with 10 bases left in between. This CDR3 is built from 13 residues. Germline CDR1 and CDR2: SGHVS and FNYEAQ. The CDR3 DNA reads as TGTGCCAGCAGCCTGGTCGGGGATCAGCCCCAGCATTTT. It yields the protein CASSLVGDQPQHF.

This chain connects TRBV20-1 to TRBJ2-5; the D is unclear. V was shortened by 3 bases and J by 1 base, with 9 bases between the two germline ends. Germline lookup yields CDR1 DFQATT and CDR2 SNEGSKA (reference sequence). This CDR3 contains 13 residues. CDR3 in DNA: TGCAGTGCTAGCTTTGGCAGCCAAGAGACCCAGTACTTC. Its translation is CSASFGSQETQYF.

This rearrangement joins TRBV7-2 to TRBJ2-3, with D tentatively TRBD2 (5 bases). The V and J ends lost 5 bases and 2 bases respectively, with 17 bases between them. The V gene's germline CDR1 is SGHTA and CDR2 FQGNSA. CDR3 length: 16 residues. CDR3 coding DNA: TGTGCCAGCAGCCCCGGGCGGGCAACCTTCACAGATACGCAGTATTTT. It encodes CASSPGRATFTDTQYF.

The chain carries TRBV7-2 and TRBJ1-3, with 7 bases matching TRBD1. J lost 6 bases, V lost 5 bases, and 4 bases had no gene match. This CDR3 contains 13 residues. The V gene's germline CDR1 is SGHTA and CDR2 FQGNSA. CDR3 nucleotides: TGTGCCAGCAGCGCGGGACAGCTAAACACCATATATTTT. This encodes CASSAGQLNTIYF.

The V call is TRBV24-1, the J call TRBJ2-2; TRBD2 might be the D (6 bases). This CDR3 is built from 15 residues. Germline V lookup: CDR1 KGHDR, CDR2 SFDVKD. Trimming left V 4 bases short and J 1 base short, with 9 bases between. CDR3 DNA sequence: TGTGCCACCAGTGACCCGGGAGAGAACACCGGGGAGCTGTTTTTT. Translation: CATSDPGENTGELFF.

The rearrangement joins TRBV12-3 or TRBV12-4 to TRBJ2-7; 9 bases line up with TRBD1. V was pared by 7 bases and J by 3 bases, with 10 bases of the junction left unmatched. This CDR3 is built from 15 residues. The CDR3 is CASTLGQGGIYEQYF. The CDR3 region has the DNA TGTGCCAGCACCCTGGGACAGGGAGGGATCTACGAGCAGTACTTC.

The rearrangement joins TRBV6-1 to TRBJ2-1, with D unresolved. CDR1 is MNHNS and CDR2 is SASEGT in the germline V gene. Trimming removed 7 bases at V and 2 bases at J, with 18 bases between. The CDR3 sequence is 16 residues long. The CDR3 here is CASTEAWWMAYNEQFF. DNA of the CDR3: TGTGCCAGCACCGAAGCTTGGTGGATGGCCTACAATGAGCAGTTCTTC.

This clonotype came up a few times. The chain uses TRBV20-1 and TRBJ2-6; weak D call: TRBD2 (6 bases). The V and J ends lost 5 bases and 0 bases respectively, with 20 bases between them. This CDR3 contains 18 residues. CDR1 is DFQATT and CDR2 is SNEGSKA in the germline V gene (reference sequence). CDR3 coding DNA: TGCAGTGCTCCAGAAGCCGGGACTCCGAACTCTGGGGCCAACGTCCTGACTTTC. It codes for CSAPEAGTPNSGANVLTF.

V usage is TRBV9 and J usage is TRBJ1-1; tentative D call: TRBD1 (5 bases). Germline-derived CDR1 and CDR2 are SGDLS and YYNGEE. The germline V and J ends were trimmed by 0 bases and 7 bases, with 13 bases remaining between them. There are 14 residues in the CDR3. The CDR3 is CASSVGGAFNEAFF. The DNA of the CDR3 is TGTGCCAGCAGCGTAGGAGGGGCCTTTAATGAAGCTTTCTTT.

This clonotype was counted only a few times. V gene TRBV5-6 combines with J gene TRBJ2-7; 7 bases are shared with TRBD1. The CDR3 has 14 residues. The V and J ends lost 3 bases and 1 base, in that order; junction bases with no gene match: 4. Germline CDR1 reads SGHDT; CDR2 reads YYEEEE. The CDR3 loop is CASSWGQISYEQYF. CDR3 in DNA: TGTGCCAGCAGCTGGGGACAGATATCCTACGAGCAGTACTTC.

V and J are TRBV7-2 and TRBJ1-5, with unresolved D. The CDR3 extends over 17 amino acids. The germline gives CDR1 SGHTA, CDR2 FQGNSA. The V end lost 4 bases, the J end lost 0 bases, and 16 bases lay between the germline ends. CDR3: CASSSSLSLYSNQPQHF. DNA of the CDR3: TGTGCCAGCAGCTCATCCTTAAGTCTTTATAGCAATCAGCCCCAGCATTTT.

This clonotype was detected only a few times. The chain carries TRBV3-1 and TRBJ2-1; a possible D gene is TRBD2 (8 bases). CDR1 and CDR2 (germline): LGHDT, YNNKEL (reference sequence). The CDR3 covers 16 residues. V lost 6 bases to trimming and J lost 6 bases, with 21 bases between them. CDR3 sequence (DNA): TGTGCCAGCAGTCAAATAGCGGGAAGGGGGCTCAATGAGCAGTTCTTC. Translated: CASSQIAGRGLNEQFF.

This clonotype was observed many times. Relative to the germline gene, one junction end is altered; a read error may explain this. The chain has TRBV5-1 and TRBJ1-5, with D perhaps matching TRBD1 (5 bases). CDR1 is SGHRS, CDR2 YFSETQ, per germline. The CDR3 is 13 residues long. As DNA, the CDR3 is TGTGCCAGCAGTTTGGGACGAGATCAGCCCCAGCATTTT. Translation: CASSLGRDQPQHF.

This clonotype was seen more than once but under ten times. CDR3 residues: CASSSNPTSQTTDTQYF. Written as DNA, the CDR3 is TGTGCCAGCAGCTCAAATCCGACTAGCCAAACCACAGATACGCAGTATTTT. J is TRBJ2-3 and V is TRBV11-2; TRBD2 matches 7 bases. CDR3 length: 17 amino acids. Germline CDR1 is SGHAT and CDR2 is FQNNGV. V shed 4 bases and J 2 bases; nucleotides not matched to a gene: 12.

This clonotype was seen a handful of times. The rearrangement joins TRBV7-2 to TRBJ2-4; D possibly corresponds to TRBD2 (5 bases). Germline V gene sequence: CDR1 SGHTA, CDR2 FQGNSA. Trimming stripped 5 bases from V and 5 bases from J, with 19 bases between. The CDR3 runs to 16 residues. CDR3 in DNA: TGTGCCAGCAGCCCCTATCTCGCGGGCCAACAAAACATTCAGTACTTC. Translation gives CASSPYLAGQQNIQYF.

The rearrangement uses TRBV4-3 and TRBJ1-2, with 9 bases identical to TRBD1. Losses at the gene ends were 2 bases for V and 5 bases for J; bases not matched to a gene: 9. The CDR3 totals 16 residues. In germline, CDR1 is LGHNA, CDR2 YSLEER. The CDR3 DNA reads TGCGCCAGCAGCCAAAACCTACAGGGGGCGCGATATGGCTACACCTTC. This encodes CASSQNLQGARYGYTF.

This clonotype was detected only a few times. The chain employs TRBV5-1 and TRBJ2-5; the D gene is possibly TRBD1 (6 bases). Trimming cost V 3 bases and J 0 bases, with 15 bases left between them. Germline loops: CDR1 SGHRS, CDR2 YFSETQ. CDR3 length: 16 residues. CDR3 sequence reads: CASSSTQGLYQETQYF. The CDR3 nucleotides read TGCGCCAGCAGCTCAACACAGGGTCTGTACCAAGAGACCCAGTACTTC.

This clonotype was observed a handful of times. The V call is TRBV4-3, the J call TRBJ2-3; D perhaps matches TRBD2 (6 bases). The CDR3 totals 14 residues. Trimming stripped 6 bases from V and 5 bases from J, with 15 bases between. The V gene's germline CDR1 is LGHNA and CDR2 YSLEER. CDR3: CASSTRRAGDTQYF. The CDR3 DNA is TGCGCCAGCAGTACGAGGAGGGCTGGAGATACGCAGTATTTT.

Regarding this clonotype: One junction end does not reproduce the germline sequence, and a read error may be involved. The V call is TRBV7-8, the J call TRBJ1-5; weak D call: TRBD1 (6 bases). Germline CDR1 and CDR2: SGHVS and FQNEAQ. This CDR3 has 14 residues. CDR3 sequence reads: CASTLRGDFGPQHF. The CDR3 DNA sequence: TGTGCCAGCACCTTAAGGGGGGATTTTGGGCCCCAGCATTTT.

As for this clonotype: The germline gene is not matched at one end of the junction; a read error may be the cause. The V and J genes are TRBV11-3 and TRBJ2-1, with 8 nucleotides matching TRBD2. Germline CDR1 reads SGHNT; CDR2 reads YENEEA. The CDR3 extends over 15 amino acids. The CDR3 bases are TGTGCCGGCAGCCCCGTGACGGGAGGGCTGGGTGAGCAGTTCTTC. The encoded protein is CAGSPVTGGLGEQFF.